This T cell receptor (beta chain) derives from a study of T cell responses to AZD1222 COVID-19 vaccine. The ends lost 3 bases at V and 5 bases at J; junction bases unmatched: 8. Germline assignment: CDR1 KGHDR and CDR2 SFDVKD. The CDR3 sequence is 15 residues long. Some clones are missing from TCRdb's copy, which holds only in-frame ones; the method was immunoSEQ multiplex PCR. The table has 110,000 or so clones, approximately 87% seen once. This clonotype originated in an adult in good health. V gene TRBV24-1 combines with J gene TRBJ1-2; 7 positions match TRBD1. The sequencing used peripheral blood, collected on day 0 of AZD1222 vaccination. The CDR3 sequence: CATSDHGTDPYGYTF. DNA for the CDR3: TGTGCCACCAGTGATCACGGGACAGATCCATATGGCTACACCTTC.